Listed here are 2 T cell receptor beta chains from one sample, sequenced in a study of regulatory T cells in long-lasting Graves disease. Sequencing libraries for TCR beta were prepared with iRepertoire HTBI primers and Arm-PCR of CDR3 regions. Each CDR3 protein gets one entry after TCRdb re-called the multiplex PCR reads with MiXCR. This table holds approximately 470,000 distinct CDR3 sequences, 15% to 20% found once. Documented time point: newly diagnosed GD, antithyroid drugs for less than 3 months. From PBMCs, RNA was extracted and then used to make the TCR library. The same sample was also studied in work on T cells in Graves' hyperthyroidism and ophthalmopathy.

Sequenced here: peripheral blood mononuclear cells (PBMCs), sampled at new diagnosis, from a patient treated with antithyroid drugs. These receptors all come from a man in his forties with Graves disease.

This clonotype has a handful of counts. The chain combines TRBV28 with TRBJ2-2; a possible D gene is TRBD2 (5 bases). This CDR3 spans 13 amino acids. CDR1 and CDR2 from the germline V gene are MDHEN and SYDVKM. V was clipped by 6 bases and J by 4 bases, with 9 bases between them. The chain's CDR3 is CASRWAGTGELFF. The CDR3 region has the DNA TGTGCCAGCAGATGGGCGGGCACCGGGGAGCTGTTTTTT.

This clonotype was picked up many times. V and J are TRBV28 and TRBJ2-5; D is tentatively TRBD1 or TRBD2 (5 bases each). The germline CDR1 and CDR2 sequences are MDHEN and SYDVKM. This CDR3 comprises 16 residues. V was trimmed by 6 bases and J by 7 bases, leaving 24 bases between them. DNA for the CDR3: TGTGCCAGCAGCGTACCTTCTACGGGGCTGGCGGGGACCCAGTACTTC. Residues: CASSVPSTGLAGTQYF.